Listed here are 30 T cell receptor beta chains from one sample, sequenced in a study of blood T cell repertoires in COVID-19. Sequenced by immunoSEQ multiplex PCR; TCRdb stores in-frame clones only, minus some. The table shows roughly 200,000 clones, with roughly 88% occurring only once. Sequenced input: peripheral blood. These receptors came from a human donor in a cohort sampled during active COVID-19.

The chain recombines TRBV7-2 with TRBJ2-7, with 11 nucleotides matching TRBD2. V trimming: 5 bases; J trimming: 2 bases; junction bases outside the gene matches: 5. CDR3 size: 15 residues. CDR1 SGHTA and CDR2 FQGNSA come from the germline V gene. The CDR3: CASSAGTSGPYEQYF. DNA for the CDR3: TGTGCCAGCAGCGCGGGGACTAGCGGTCCCTACGAGCAGTACTTC. Full variable domain (missing parts from reference TRBV7-2 and TRBJ2-7): GAGVSQSPSNKVTEKGKDVELRCDPISGHTALYWYRQSLGQGLEFLIYFQGNSAPDKSGLPSDRFSAERTGGSVSTLTIQRTQQEDSAVYLCASSAGTSGPYEQYFGPGTRLTVT.

This chain links TRBV14 with TRBJ2-7; maybe TRBD2 (5 bases). This CDR3 is built from 18 residues. Germline V gene lookup returns CDR1 SGHDN and CDR2 FVKESK. V lost 0 bases and J lost 1, with 19 bases in between. CDR3 in amino acids: CASSQDIMSFGRSYEQYF. The CDR3 region has the DNA TGTGCCAGCAGCCAAGATATTATGTCTTTTGGGAGATCCTACGAGCAGTACTTC.

This chain uses TRBV4-2 with TRBJ2-2; the match to TRBD2 covers 13 bases. The CDR3 totals 17 residues. The V gene's germline CDR1 is LGHNA and CDR2 YNFKEQ. The V and J ends lost 4 bases and 6 bases, in that order; junction bases with no gene match: 8. Here the CDR3 reads CASSLPGLAGSSGELFF. DNA of the CDR3: TGTGCCAGCAGCCTACCGGGACTAGCGGGAAGTTCCGGGGAGCTGTTTTTT.

The chain is built from TRBV24-1 and TRBJ1-1; 9 bases fit TRBD1. Germline loops: CDR1 KGHDR, CDR2 SFDVKD. CDR3 length: 14 residues. The V segment lost 9 bases and the J segment 6 bases; nucleotides outside the gene matches: 10. CDR3 sequence: CATAAGTGKSEAFF. The CDR3 nucleotides read TGTGCCACCGCAGCCGGGACAGGGAAATCTGAAGCTTTCTTT.

J is TRBJ2-1 and V is TRBV7-2; D perhaps matches TRBD1 (5 bases). The germline V gene encodes CDR1 SGHTA and CDR2 FQGNSA. Trimming pared 5 bases from V and 4 bases from J, leaving 12 bases between. The CDR3 runs to 14 residues. The CDR3 nucleotides read TGTGCCAGCAGCGTACGACAGCGTTACAATGAGCAGTTCTTC. Protein sequence: CASSVRQRYNEQFF.

The chain links TRBV7-9 to TRBJ1-2, with D uncertain. The germline CDR1 and CDR2 sequences are SEHNR and FQNEAQ (reference sequence). V dropped 1 base and J dropped 7 bases, with 13 bases sitting between them. The CDR3 spans 14 residues. CDR3: CASSLGVNLSGYTF. CDR3 nucleotide sequence: TGTGCCAGCAGCTTAGGCGTCAATCTTTCTGGCTACACCTTC.

This clone was seen more than once but under ten times. The rearrangement uses TRBV9 and TRBJ2-7; 8 bases fit TRBD1. Germline V gene sequence: CDR1 SGDLS, CDR2 YYNGEE. This CDR3 is built from 14 residues. The V segment lost 4 bases and the J segment 0 bases; nucleotides outside the gene matches: 3. The CDR3 protein is CASSFGTGSYEQYF. CDR3 nucleotide sequence: TGTGCCAGCAGCTTCGGGACAGGCTCCTACGAGCAGTACTTC.

The gene calls are TRBV5-5 and TRBJ1-5, with D hard to call. The germline V and J ends were trimmed by 2 bases and 6 bases, with 12 bases remaining between them. Germline CDR1 reads SGHKS; CDR2 reads YYEKEE (reference sequence). This CDR3 spans 14 amino acids. The CDR3, as DNA: TGTGCCAGCAGCTTAACAGTATCAGGTCAGCCCCAGCATTTT. Its protein product is CASSLTVSGQPQHF.

This clone appeared a few times. The V and J genes are TRBV7-2 and TRBJ2-2, with D possibly TRBD1 on 6 matching bases. The germline gives CDR1 SGHTA, CDR2 FQGNSA. Trimming removed 5 bases at V and 7 bases at J, with 17 bases between. The CDR3 spans 15 residues. CDR3: CASSVRMGAIGELFF. DNA of the CDR3: TGTGCCAGCAGCGTTCGCATGGGGGCTATCGGGGAGCTGTTTTTT.

V is TRBV5-1 and J is TRBJ2-5; 11 bases are a match to TRBD1. Germline trimming cut 2 bases from V and 0 bases from J; bases unmatched to any gene: 9. Germline CDR1 SGHRS, CDR2 YFSETQ. This CDR3 comprises 18 residues. The DNA for the CDR3 is TGCGCCAGCAGCTTCGGACAGGGGGCTTACGGGTACCAAGAGACCCAGTACTTC. Protein sequence: CASSFGQGAYGYQETQYF.

The rearrangement uses TRBV29-1 and TRBJ2-7, with 7 bases matching TRBD1. Germline CDR1 and CDR2: SQVTM and ANQGSEA. The trim removed 0 bases at V and 2 bases at J, leaving 7 bases unmatched. The CDR3 is 15 residues long. The CDR3 DNA sequence: TGCAGCGTTGAAGAGGTCACAGGGGCCACCTACGAGCAGTACTTC. It specifies CSVEEVTGATYEQYF.

The gene calls are TRBV7-9 and TRBJ2-3, with 10 nucleotides matching TRBD2. Germline V gene sequence: CDR1 SEHNR, CDR2 FQNEAQ (reference sequence). The CDR3 runs 15 residues. Unmatched junction bases numbered 5, after V lost 6 bases and J lost 2 bases. This chain's CDR3 is CASRRTSGYTDTQYF. CDR3 DNA: TGTGCCAGCAGACGGACTAGCGGATACACAGATACGCAGTATTTT.

The J gene is TRBJ1-2, the V gene TRBV3-1 (or the pseudogene TRBV3-2); the D gene is possibly TRBD1 (5 bases). The V end lost 1 base, the J end lost 8 bases, and 11 bases lay between the germline ends. Germline CDR1 LGHDT, CDR2 YNNKEL (reference sequence). This CDR3 has 13 amino acids. The CDR3 protein is CASSQVGGSGYTF. The CDR3 nucleotides read TGTGCCAGCAGCCAAGTGGGGGGTTCGGGCTACACCTTC.

The genes are TRBV5-1 and TRBJ2-7; possible D gene TRBD1, 6 bases. The germline gives CDR1 SGHRS, CDR2 YFSETQ. Trimming left V 4 bases short and J 5 bases short, with 16 bases between. The CDR3 sequence is 14 residues long. The CDR3 DNA reads as TGCGCCAGCAGCCCCCGGGACACCGCTAACGAGCAGTACTTC. Translated, it gives CASSPRDTANEQYF.

This clone was seen more than once but under ten times. V gene TRBV4-2 combines with J gene TRBJ1-4; TRBD1 matches 8 bases. The length of the CDR3 is 15 residues. V dropped 1 base and J dropped 5; count of bases not matched to a gene: 3. CDR1 and CDR2 from the germline V gene are LGHNA and YNFKEQ. CDR3 sequence (DNA): TGTGCCAGCAGCCAAGCCGGGACAGGAAATGAAAAACTGTTTTTT. Protein: CASSQAGTGNEKLFF.

J is TRBJ2-3 and V is TRBV24-1; 11 bases align to TRBD2. The germline V gene encodes CDR1 KGHDR and CDR2 SFDVKD. The CDR3 is 18 amino acids. Trimming took 0 bases from V and 0 from J; bases not matched to a gene: 4. The CDR3 coding sequence is TGTGCCACCAGTGATTTGATGACTAGCGGGACTAGCACAGATACGCAGTATTTT. This translates into CATSDLMTSGTSTDTQYF.

This clone appeared a single time. V usage is TRBV7-8 and J usage is TRBJ2-5; 7 bases line up with TRBD1. CDR3 length: 14 residues. CDR1 is SGHVS, CDR2 FQNEAQ, per germline. V gave up 6 bases and J gave up 5 bases; unmatched junction bases: 9. CDR3: CASSPRGRGETQYF. As DNA, the CDR3 is TGTGCCAGCAGTCCTAGGGGGCGCGGGGAGACCCAGTACTTC. The full variable domain, rest sourced from reference TRBV7-8 and TRBJ2-5, is GAGVSQSPRYKVAKRGQDVALRCDPISGHVSLFWYQQALGQGPEFLTYFQNEAQLDKSGLPSDRFFAERPEGSVSTLKIQRTQQEDSAVYLCASSPRGRGETQYFGPGTRLLVL.

The chain links TRBV25-1 to TRBJ2-2; D is undetermined. This CDR3 has 13 residues. V dropped 5 bases and J dropped 3 bases, with 7 bases sitting between them. Germline V gene sequence: CDR1 MGHDK, CDR2 SYGVNS. The CDR3 nucleotides read TGTGCCAGCAGTTCCCCGTACACCGGGGAGCTGTTTTTT. This gives the protein CASSSPYTGELFF. The full variable domain, completed using reference TRBV25-1 and TRBJ2-2, is EADIYQTPRYLVIGTGKKITLECSQTMGHDKMYWYQQDPGMELHLIHYSYGVNSTEKGDLSSESTVSRIRTEHFPLTLESARPSHTSQYLCASSSPYTGELFFGEGSRLTVL.

The gene calls are TRBV1 and TRBJ2-2; the D call of TRBD1 is as the table states it, not checked on the DNA. TRBV1 represents a pseudogene. The CDR3 loop spans 14 amino acids. The CDR3 nucleotides are TGCACCAGCAGAGGGGGAATTGCGGGCCGGGAGCTGTTTTTT. It codes for CTSRGGIAGRELFF.

The gene calls are TRBV7-9 and TRBJ1-1; 7 bases align to TRBD1. V gave up 5 bases and J gave up 0 bases; unmatched junction bases: 15. Germline loops: CDR1 SEHNR, CDR2 FQNEAQ (reference sequence). This CDR3 region has 18 residues. In nucleotides, the CDR3 is TGTGCCAGCAGCGACCTATTAACCCGGGACAGATTGAACACTGAAGCTTTCTTT. It translates to CASSDLLTRDRLNTEAFF. The entire variable domain, with the rest obtained from reference TRBV7-9 and TRBJ1-1, is as follows: DTGVSQNPRHKITKRGQNVTFRCDPISEHNRLYWYRQTLGQGPEFLTYFQNEAQLEKSRLLSDRFSAERPKGSFSTLEIQRTEQGDSAMYLCASSDLLTRDRLNTEAFFGQGTRLTVV.

The chain joins TRBV7-9 to TRBJ1-1, with D uncertain. Trimming took 6 bases from V and 8 from J, leaving 13 bases between them. From germline, CDR1 is SEHNR and CDR2 FQNEAQ (reference sequence). There are 12 residues in the CDR3. CDR3 loop: CASSDKRQEAFF. Written as DNA, the CDR3 is TGTGCCAGCAGTGATAAACGACAAGAAGCTTTCTTT.

This clone showed up just once. The chain uses TRBV3-1 (or the pseudogene TRBV3-2) and TRBJ2-3; 9 bases align to TRBD2. This CDR3 comprises 20 residues. In germline, CDR1 is LGHDT, CDR2 YNNKEL (reference sequence). J was trimmed by 11 bases and V by 1 base; bases with no gene match: 25. CDR3 in amino acids: CASSQGLGARAGGPGAVQYF. Written as DNA, the CDR3 is TGTGCCAGCAGCCAAGGATTAGGGGCCCGGGCGGGAGGGCCTGGGGCCGTGCAGTATTTT.

V gene TRBV11-2 combines with J gene TRBJ2-2; the match to TRBD1 covers 11 bases. This CDR3 has 19 amino acids. The trim removed 0 bases at V and 3 bases at J, leaving 9 bases unmatched. In germline, CDR1 is SGHAT, CDR2 FQNNGV. The CDR3 nucleotides are TGTGCCAGCAGCTTAGATACGAGGACAGGGGGCTTCGACACCGGGGAGCTGTTTTTT. It encodes CASSLDTRTGGFDTGELFF.

V is TRBV27 and J is TRBJ2-1; 10 nucleotides line up with TRBD2. CDR3 size: 15 residues. Looked up from germline, CDR1 is MNHEY and CDR2 is SMNVEV (reference sequence). Losses at the gene ends were 4 bases for V and 5 bases for J; bases not matched to a gene: 5. DNA of the CDR3: TGTGCCAGCAGTTCTAGCGGGAGTGGCAACAATGAGCAGTTCTTC. It codes for CASSSSGSGNNEQFF.

The V call is TRBV24-1, the J call TRBJ2-3; D possibly corresponds to TRBD1 (6 bases). The CDR3 covers 17 residues. The germline V gene encodes CDR1 KGHDR and CDR2 SFDVKD. Trimming took 9 bases from V and 3 from J, leaving 24 bases between them. The CDR3 coding sequence is TGTGCCACCGGAAAGAACAGGGTAATTCACCTTACAGATACGCAGTATTTT. It codes for CATGKNRVIHLTDTQYF.

The chain couples TRBV18 to TRBJ1-6, with 11 positions matching TRBD1. Trimming at V came to 4 bases and at J to 10 bases, leaving 9 bases not matched to a gene. Germline CDR1 reads KGHSH; CDR2 reads LQKENI. CDR3 length equals 16 residues. CDR3 sequence: CASSRTGGEMGSPLHF. CDR3 in DNA: TGTGCCAGCTCACGGACAGGGGGCGAAATGGGATCACCCCTCCACTTT.

This clone was seen just once. The V gene is TRBV30, the J gene TRBJ2-3; maybe TRBD1 (6 bases). The V end was cut by 4 bases, the J end by 1 base, with 6 bases between. The length of the CDR3 is 12 residues. Germline CDR1 is GTSNPN and CDR2 is SVGIG (reference sequence). The CDR3 sequence is CAWTGGTDTQYF. CDR3 bases: TGTGCCTGGACAGGGGGCACAGATACGCAGTATTTT.

This clone was observed once. This chain joins TRBV4-1 and TRBJ2-7, with 8 bases fitting TRBD2. Germline CDR1 and CDR2: MGHRA and YSYEKL. The CDR3 totals 15 residues. J gave up 3 bases and V 4 bases, and 8 bases lay outside the gene matches. The CDR3 nucleotides are TGCGCCAGCAGCCTCCCGGGGGGGGGTAGCTACGAGCAGTACTTC. Its translation: CASSLPGGGSYEQYF.

This clone has at least ten counts. The chain uses TRBV4-1 and TRBJ1-1; no reliable D call. V lost 3 bases and J 7 bases, leaving 15 bases between the germline ends. The CDR3 sequence is 14 residues long. The germline gives CDR1 MGHRA, CDR2 YSYEKL. Written as DNA, the CDR3 is TGCGCCAGCAGCCAGCGAATCGAGGCCGTTGAAGCTTTCTTT. It encodes CASSQRIEAVEAFF.

This clone was seen a single time. The CDR3 spells CASSEGGTEIYEQYF. The CDR3 bases are TGTGCCAGCAGTGAAGGGGGGACAGAGATCTACGAGCAGTACTTC. This rearrangement joins TRBV6-1 to TRBJ2-7; TRBD1 matches at 7 bases. The CDR3 spans 15 residues. Germline V gene sequence: CDR1 MNHNS, CDR2 SASEGT. With 1 base clipped from V and 3 bases from J, the junction kept 6 bases outside the gene matches.